The clone carrying this TCR beta chain was detected ten times or more. The CDR3 covers 13 residues. The germline gives CDR1 ENHRY, CDR2 SYGVKD. V lost 7 bases and J 5 bases, leaving 12 bases between the germline ends. The data belong to a study of blood T cells in healthy people across ages. The use of a sample-barcoded 5' primer and a J-beta primer mix characterized a second PCR of roughly 6 to 11 cycles. The yield of each sample was at least 3 million CDR3-containing paired-end reads. TCRdb processed the 5' RACE reads anew with MiXCR; each CDR3 protein has one entry. The data show more than 1.4 million distinct CDR3 sequences, approximately 38% seen once.

The chain combines TRBV10-3 with TRBJ2-1; D tentatively reads TRBD1 or TRBD2 (5 bases each). The sequence was obtained from a woman younger than 30 in good health. The material sequenced was blood. Written as DNA, the CDR3 is TGTGCCATCACCCCGGGACCCAACAATGAGCAGTTCTTC. Translating it yields CAITPGPNNEQFF.